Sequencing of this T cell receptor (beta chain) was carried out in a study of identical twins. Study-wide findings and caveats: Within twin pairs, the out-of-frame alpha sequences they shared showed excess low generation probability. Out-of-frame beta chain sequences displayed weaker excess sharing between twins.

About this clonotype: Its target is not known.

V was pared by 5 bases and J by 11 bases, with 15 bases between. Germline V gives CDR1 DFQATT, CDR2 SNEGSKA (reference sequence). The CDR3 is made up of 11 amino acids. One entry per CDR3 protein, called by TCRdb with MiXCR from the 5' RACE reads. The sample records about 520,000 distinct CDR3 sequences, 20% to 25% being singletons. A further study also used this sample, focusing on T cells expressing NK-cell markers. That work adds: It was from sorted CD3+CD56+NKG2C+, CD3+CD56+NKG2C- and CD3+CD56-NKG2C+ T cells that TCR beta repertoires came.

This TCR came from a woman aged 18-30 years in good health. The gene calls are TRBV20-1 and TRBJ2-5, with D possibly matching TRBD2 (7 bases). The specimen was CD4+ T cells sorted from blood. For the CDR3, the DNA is TGCAGTGCTCCAGAGGGGAGGGGGCAGTACTTC. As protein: CSAPEGRGQYF.